This TCR beta chain was documented in a study of shared clonotypes between healthy human individuals. Libraries were prepared by immunoSEQ multiplex PCR; TCRdb keeps only in-frame clonotypes and omits some of them. The sample carries 2 million to 2.5 million clones, 95% recorded once. Study-wide results and caveats: When naive CD4 clonotypes were compared across a few donors, about 5% were shared. The low donor count limited represented genetic and exposure-history diversity.

About this clone: Its target is not known.

Unmatched junction bases numbered 8, after V lost 0 bases and J lost 1 base. The length of the CDR3 is 17 residues. The germline V gene has CDR1 GTSNPN and CDR2 SVGIG (reference sequence). Material for sequencing was naive CD4+ T cells sorted from blood. Subset denoted: CD45RA+ positively selected. The chain joins TRBV30 to TRBJ2-5; 10 bases map to TRBD2. This receptor was identified in a man between 18 and 29 years old in good health. The CDR3 sequence is CAWSVGWTSGFQETQYF. The DNA of the CDR3 is TGTGCCTGGAGTGTGGGGTGGACTAGCGGATTCCAAGAGACCCAGTACTTC.